This T cell receptor beta chain was found in a study of CD8+CD57+ T cells in acquired aplastic anemia (dated by TCRdb to the late 2010s). Regarding the study in general: A mean of approximately 2.9 ug of DNA, ranging from roughly 0.19 to 27.4 ug, was extracted from sorted CD4+ and CD8+ cells. The paper's findings and limits, for the study overall: No significant difference in CD8+ Simpson's diversity was found between patients and healthy controls (P=0.060). Twenty-nine CD8+ CDR3 sequences were found to be shared between patients and controls, but these sequences appeared to be highly expressed in patients and within the immunodominant clones of the patients.

The study deep-sequenced TCR repertoires of sorted CD4+ and CD8+ blood T cells from severe aplastic anemia patients and healthy subjects. Ficoll-Paque density gradient centrifugation was used to isolate peripheral blood mononuclear cells. CD4+ and CD8+ T cells were sorted by FACS or magnetic beads before DNA extraction. Genomic DNA served as template for TCR beta VDJ combination and CDR3 sequence profiling. An Illumina HiSeq 2000 was the platform used for TCR repertoire sequencing. The paper's data handling went like this. TRBV/TRBJ rearrangement plots, CDR3 size and DJ length profiles, and Simpson's diversity index were used to assess repertoires. The most abundant DNA sequence in the deep sequencing data was taken as the immunodominant clone. CDR3 amino acid sequences were checked for sharing between subjects and were compared against published repertoires and the VDJdb database. The public reads were reanalyzed by TCRdb: fastp trimming at Q25, MiXCR alignment, in-frame beta chains only. Every distinct CDR3 protein forms one entry, paired with its most common genes and DNA. The V and J calls come from TCRdb's annotation, not from the publication. The sample table shows 150,000 to 200,000 distinct CDR3 sequences, and over 60% are seen once. Jointly, the top ten make up about 45% of the sample.

From a lookup of the germline V gene, CDR1 and CDR2 are KGHDR and SFDVKD. Measured from the cysteine to the phenylalanine, the CDR3 is 14 residues long. Only CDR3 DNA remains: 42 bases, in frame from the first base. Trimmed from V: 6 bases; trimmed from J: 4 bases; junction bases lacking a gene match: 4. Turning to this clonotype: The clone's antigen remains unknown. No base quality information exists; no much larger clone differs at one position.

This chain joins TRBV24-1 to TRBJ1-1; 10 central bases correspond to TRBD1. The sample was sorted CD4+, CD8+, or CD8+CD57+ T cells (not recorded which) from PBMCs. This receptor was taken from a human donor with severe aplastic anemia or a healthy control (not recorded which). CDR3 reads: CATSKGQGITEAFF. At the DNA level, the sequence is TGTGCCACCAGTAAGGGACAGGGGATCACTGAAGCTTTCTTT.